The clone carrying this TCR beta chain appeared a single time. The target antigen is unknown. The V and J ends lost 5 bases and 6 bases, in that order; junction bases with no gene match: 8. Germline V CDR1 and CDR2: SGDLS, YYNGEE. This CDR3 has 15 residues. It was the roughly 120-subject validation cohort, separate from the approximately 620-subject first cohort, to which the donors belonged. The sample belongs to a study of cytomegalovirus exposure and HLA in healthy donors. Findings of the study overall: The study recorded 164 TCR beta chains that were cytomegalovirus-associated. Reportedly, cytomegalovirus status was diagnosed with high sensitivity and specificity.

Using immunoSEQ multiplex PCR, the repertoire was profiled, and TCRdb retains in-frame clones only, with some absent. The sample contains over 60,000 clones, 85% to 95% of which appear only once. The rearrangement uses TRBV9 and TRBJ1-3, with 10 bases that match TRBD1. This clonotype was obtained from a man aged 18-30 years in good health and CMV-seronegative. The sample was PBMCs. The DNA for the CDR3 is TGTGCCAGCAGTCTGACCGGGACAGGGGAAAACACCATATATTTT. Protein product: CASSLTGTGENTIYF.